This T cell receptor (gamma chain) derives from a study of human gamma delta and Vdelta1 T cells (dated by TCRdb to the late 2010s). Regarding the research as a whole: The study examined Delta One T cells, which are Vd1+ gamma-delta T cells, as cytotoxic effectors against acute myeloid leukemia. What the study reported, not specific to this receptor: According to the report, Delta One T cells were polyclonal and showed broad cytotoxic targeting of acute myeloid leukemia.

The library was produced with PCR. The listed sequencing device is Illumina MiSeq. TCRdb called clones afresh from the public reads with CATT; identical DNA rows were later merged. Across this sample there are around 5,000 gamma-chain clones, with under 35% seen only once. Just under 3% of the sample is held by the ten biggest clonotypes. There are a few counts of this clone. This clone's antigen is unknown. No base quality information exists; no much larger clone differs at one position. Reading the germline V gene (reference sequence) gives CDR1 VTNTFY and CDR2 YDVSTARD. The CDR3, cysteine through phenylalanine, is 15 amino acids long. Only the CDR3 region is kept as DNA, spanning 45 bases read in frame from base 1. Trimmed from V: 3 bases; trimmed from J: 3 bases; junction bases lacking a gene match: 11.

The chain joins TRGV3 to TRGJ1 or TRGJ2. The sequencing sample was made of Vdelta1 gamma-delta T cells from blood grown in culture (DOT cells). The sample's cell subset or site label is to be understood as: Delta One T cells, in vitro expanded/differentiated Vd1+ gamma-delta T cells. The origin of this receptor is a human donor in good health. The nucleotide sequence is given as TGTGCCACCTGGGACGGACCGGCCGCTTATTATAAGAAACTCTTT. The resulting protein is CATWDGPAAYYKKLF.